The entry that follows covers one T cell receptor beta chain sequence. Its antigen is unidentified. This CDR3 is built from 18 residues. Per the germline V gene, CDR1 is SGHRS and CDR2 is YFSETQ. Trimming took off 2 bases at V and 0 bases at J, with 17 bases between the two ends. The data were produced by immunoSEQ multiplex PCR, yet TCRdb's version contains in-frame clones alone and is incomplete. This table has approximately 58,000 clones, 65% to 90% appearing once. This sample was taken from a study of OX40 agonist ivuxolimab in advanced cancers. About the research overall: Participants averaged approximately 65 years of age (range about 23 to 80) and were roughly 80% male. Points from the study as a whole: CD4+ and CD8+ blood T cells expanded clonally by week 6 at 0.1 to 3.0 mg/kg. Certain nonresponders additionally had low normalized T-cell clonal expansion.

The sample here was CD4+ or CD8+ T cells sorted from blood, taken in a trial of the OX40 agonist ivuxolimab. This chain uses TRBV5-1 with TRBJ1-4; TRBD1 might be the D (6 bases). The sequence was obtained from an adult with an advanced solid tumor such as melanoma, head and neck, liver or kidney cancer. CDR3 in amino acids: CASSFWGGAPATNEKLFF. Here the CDR3 DNA reads TGCGCCAGCAGCTTCTGGGGGGGGGCCCCTGCAACTAATGAAAAACTGTTTTTT.